This T cell receptor (beta chain) originates from a study of blood T cell repertoires in COVID-19. Method: immunoSEQ multiplex PCR; TCRdb's copy keeps in-frame clones and lacks some. This sample yields approximately 250,000 clones, of which 75% to 90% are seen a single time; approximately 2% belongs to the top ten. V trimming: 3 bases; J trimming: 1 base; junction bases outside the gene matches: 13. Germline CDR1 and CDR2: PRHDT and FYEKMQ (reference sequence). The length of the CDR3 is 18 residues. The V and J genes are TRBV13 and TRBJ1-2, with 8 bases fitting TRBD1. Sequencing was done on a sample of peripheral blood. The receptor was isolated from a man aged 30-40 years who had recovered from COVID-19. CDR3 nucleotide sequence: TGTGCCAGCAGCTTTACTGGACAGGGTAACCATTATAACTATGGCTACACCTTC. This translates into CASSFTGQGNHYNYGYTF.